One and the same sample provided the 4 T cell receptor beta chains below, sequenced in a study of cytomegalovirus exposure and HLA in healthy donors. The PCR ran on 60 Vbeta and 13 Jbeta primers. TCRdb's copy holds only in-frame clones and misses some; the assay was immunoSEQ multiplex PCR. The data contain under 200,000 clones, about 75% of them singletons. The sequenced sample was PBMCs. These receptors originate from a woman between 40 and 55 years old in good health and CMV-seropositive.

CDR3 protein: CASSLEGTLPEAFF. CDR3 coding DNA: TGTGCCAGCAGTTTAGAGGGCACCCTCCCTGAAGCTTTCTTT. This chain links TRBV28 with TRBJ1-1, with D unresolved. V dropped 2 bases and J dropped 6 bases, with 13 bases sitting between them. Germline V CDR1 and CDR2: MDHEN, SYDVKM. The CDR3 length is 14 residues. Full variable domain (missing parts from reference TRBV28 and TRBJ1-1): DVKVTQSSRYLVKRTGEKVFLECVQDMDHENMFWYRQDPGLGLRLIYFSYDVKMKEKGDIPEGYSVSREKKERFSLILESASTNQTSMYLCASSLEGTLPEAFFGQGTRLTVV.

This sequence joins TRBV2 and TRBJ2-3; tentatively, D is TRBD1 (5 bases). V dropped 6 bases and J dropped 4 bases, with 14 bases sitting between them. The V gene's germline CDR1 is SNHLY and CDR2 FYNNEI. This CDR3 has 14 residues. This CDR3 reads CASSPRVGADTQYF. The CDR3 DNA follows: TGTGCCAGCAGCCCCAGGGTAGGCGCAGATACGCAGTATTTT.

This clone was observed a handful of times. The chain couples TRBV18 to TRBJ1-2; D gene ambiguous. The CDR3 has 13 residues. V was shortened by 1 base and J by 8 bases, with 11 bases between the two germline ends. Germline loops: CDR1 KGHSH, CDR2 LQKENI. The CDR3 loop is CASSPLLDEGYTF. Here the CDR3 DNA reads TGTGCCAGCTCACCACTCTTAGATGAAGGCTACACCTTC. The variable domain in full, with the rest retrieved from reference TRBV18 and TRBJ1-2, is NAGVMQNPRHLVRRRGQEARLRCSPMKGHSHVYWYRQLPEEGLKFMVYLQKENIIDESGMPKERFSAEFPKEGPSILRIQQVVRGDSAAYFCASSPLLDEGYTFGSGTRLTVV.

In this sample, this clone turned up a few times. CDR3 loop: CATSSRTSDYEQYF. The CDR3 DNA is TGTGCCACCAGCTCCAGGACTAGCGACTACGAGCAGTACTTC. V is TRBV15 and J is TRBJ2-7; 9 bases match TRBD2. The V and J ends lost 5 bases and 3 bases, in that order; junction bases with no gene match: 5. In germline, CDR1 is LNHNV, CDR2 YYDKDF (reference sequence). The CDR3 covers 14 residues. The variable domain in full, completed from reference TRBV15 and TRBJ2-7, reads DAMVIQNPRYQVTQFGKPVTLSCSQTLNHNVMYWYQQKSSQAPKLLFHYYDKDFNNEADTPDNFQSRRPNTSFCFLDIRSPGLGDTAMYLCATSSRTSDYEQYFGPGTRLTVT.